The 5 T cell receptor beta chains below were found in one sample sequenced in a study of shared clonotypes between healthy human individuals. Assay: immunoSEQ multiplex PCR; the TCRdb copy retains only in-frame clones and omits some. Here the sample spans about 960,000 clones, approximately 76% being singletons. Specimen: memory CD4+ T cells sorted from blood. Specified subset: CD45RA-negative fraction. The receptors were sampled from a young man in good health.

The genes are TRBV6-5 and TRBJ2-1, with D unresolved. Trimming removed 0 bases at V and 11 bases at J, with 14 bases between. This CDR3 comprises 14 residues. Germline CDR1 MNHEY, CDR2 SVGAGI. The CDR3 sequence is CASSYSSSRAKQFF. The CDR3, as DNA: TGTGCCAGCAGTTACTCGAGCTCTCGGGCCAAGCAGTTCTTC.

V gene TRBV30 combines with J gene TRBJ1-1; D unresolved. The CDR3 is made up of 10 amino acids. The V gene's germline CDR1 is GTSNPN and CDR2 SVGIG (reference sequence). V was pared by 7 bases and J by 10 bases, with 13 bases between. The DNA of the CDR3 is TGTGCCTATTTCTTGGGGATAGCTTTCTTT. It codes for CAYFLGIAFF.

The V and J genes are TRBV7-2 and TRBJ2-3; 11 bases fit TRBD2. Trimming cost V 5 bases and J 0 bases; bases outside gene matches: 13. CDR1 is SGHTA and CDR2 is FQGNSA in the germline V gene. The CDR3 spans 19 residues. In DNA, the CDR3 is TGTGCCAGCAGCGTCCGCGGGCCACTAGCGGGGGTTAGCACAGATACGCAGTATTTT. It specifies CASSVRGPLAGVSTDTQYF. Looking up the rest from reference TRBV7-2 and TRBJ2-3 gives the full variable domain: GAGVSQSPSNKVTEKGKDVELRCDPISGHTALYWYRQSLGQGLEFLIYFQGNSAPDKSGLPSDRFSAERTGGSVSTLTIQRTQQEDSAVYLCASSVRGPLAGVSTDTQYFGPGTRLTVL.

The chain joins TRBV7-2 to TRBJ2-1; D gene ambiguous. The V end was cut by 5 bases, the J end by 10 bases, with 15 bases between. In germline, CDR1 is SGHTA, CDR2 FQGNSA. CDR3 length equals 13 residues. The CDR3 reads CASSPNAYGEQFF. The CDR3 nucleotides are TGTGCCAGCAGCCCTAATGCCTACGGGGAGCAGTTCTTC.

This clone has just one count. This chain connects TRBV27 to TRBJ2-7; D call uncertain. The germline gives CDR1 MNHEY, CDR2 SMNVEV (reference sequence). The germline V and J ends were trimmed by 6 bases and 0 bases, with 15 bases remaining between them. The CDR3 runs 15 residues. In DNA form, the CDR3 reads TGTGCCAGCAGCTTCGGGCGGCTTCCCTCCTACGAGCAGTACTTC. Amino acids: CASSFGRLPSYEQYF.